This T cell receptor (beta chain) was profiled in a study of a mutant IDH1 vaccine in newly diagnosed glioma. Study information: Scheduled for weeks 1, 3, 5, 7, 11, 15, 19 and 23, eight vaccinations were given to patients. Patients' prior therapy spanned radiotherapy, temozolomide, or both; most underwent both. The study started vaccination 4-6 weeks after radiotherapy alone, or with temozolomide cycles.

Method: immunoSEQ multiplex PCR; TCRdb's copy keeps in-frame clones and lacks some. Among approximately 81,000 clones listed, roughly 85% were seen once. Concerning this clone itself: Its target is unknown.

The CDR3 sequence is 15 residues long. CDR1 is SGDLS and CDR2 is YYNGEE in the germline V gene. The V segment lost 0 bases and the J segment 1 base; nucleotides outside the gene matches: 0. Sample time point: week 23, last vaccination. Mutant IDH1 20-mer peptide, at 300 ug, made up each vaccine dose, with topical imiquimod. The sequence came from a man under 40 with glioma. Some clones in this sample may be carry-over from other donors' samples. The chain is built from TRBV9 and TRBJ2-1, with TRBD1 matching 8 bases. The sequenced sample was PBMCs, obtained from a glioma patient whose treatment included an IDH1 peptide vaccine. This CDR3 reads CASSVGQGSYNEQFF. The CDR3 nucleotides read TGTGCCAGCAGCGTAGGACAGGGGTCCTACAATGAGCAGTTCTTC.